Each of the 10 T cell receptor beta chains below was sequenced from the same sample in a study of blood T cell repertoires in COVID-19. Repertoires were generated with immunoSEQ multiplex PCR, while TCRdb's copy carries only in-frame clones and drops some. This table has roughly 29,000 clones, more than 85% appearing once. The sample consisted of peripheral blood. These receptors originate from a woman aged 70-85 years with COVID-19, enrolled during active disease.

This chain joins TRBV9 and TRBJ1-2; tentative D call: TRBD1 (6 bases). Looked up from germline, CDR1 is SGDLS and CDR2 is YYNGEE. Trimming stripped 3 bases from V and 8 bases from J, with 17 bases between. The CDR3 sequence is 14 residues long. Here the CDR3 reads CASSETGGYGGYTF. The DNA for the CDR3 is TGTGCCAGCAGCGAGACAGGAGGTTATGGGGGCTACACCTTC.

The rearrangement joins TRBV5-1 to TRBJ2-3, with unresolved D. V was cut by 0 bases and J by 0 bases, with 11 bases left in between. The V gene's germline CDR1 is SGHRS and CDR2 YFSETQ. The CDR3 is 16 amino acids. The CDR3 reads CASSLDSISSTDTQYF. CDR3 DNA sequence: TGCGCCAGCAGCTTGGACAGTATTTCTAGCACAGATACGCAGTATTTT.

This clone was recorded only once. The chain couples TRBV19 to TRBJ2-7, with TRBD2 matching 9 bases. CDR1 and CDR2 from the germline V gene are LNHDA and SQIVND (reference sequence). CDR3 length: 15 residues. Unmatched junction bases numbered 5, after V lost 3 bases and J lost 2 bases. The CDR3 DNA reads as TGTGCCAGTAGTATTGGAGGCGGGAGGGCCTACGAGCAGTACTTC. Encoded protein: CASSIGGGRAYEQYF.

This chain connects TRBV12-5 to TRBJ2-1; perhaps TRBD1 as D (8 bases). Trimming removed 7 bases at V and 10 bases at J, with 17 bases between. The CDR3 length is 13 residues. Germline V gene data show CDR1 as LGHNT and CDR2 as FRNRAP. CDR3 in amino acids: CASDPGQGGEQFF. CDR3 sequence (DNA): TGTGCTAGTGACCCCGGACAGGGAGGGGAGCAGTTCTTC.

This clone was picked up one time. The genes are TRBV28 and TRBJ1-4, with a tentative D call TRBD1 (6 bases). Trimming cost V 5 bases and J 11 bases, with 15 bases left between them. The CDR3 has 13 amino acids. CDR1 is MDHEN and CDR2 is SYDVKM in the germline V gene. Here the CDR3 DNA reads TGTGCCAGCAGTGGGGAGAGAGGGGGTAAACTGTTTTTT. This codes for CASSGERGGKLFF. The complete variable domain, with remaining parts taken from reference TRBV28 and TRBJ1-4, reads DVKVTQSSRYLVKRTGEKVFLECVQDMDHENMFWYRQDPGLGLRLIYFSYDVKMKEKGDIPEGYSVSREKKERFSLILESASTNQTSMYLCASSGERGGKLFFGSGTQLSVL.

The V call is TRBV19, the J call TRBJ2-5; perhaps TRBD1 as D (6 bases). Germline values: CDR1 LNHDA, CDR2 SQIVND (reference sequence). The CDR3 sequence is 12 residues long. The ends were cut back, 3 bases at V and 5 bases at J, with 7 bases in the middle. The CDR3 is CASSMRGETQYF. CDR3 nucleotides: TGTGCCAGTAGTATGAGGGGGGAGACCCAGTACTTC.

V usage is TRBV9 and J usage is TRBJ1-4; tentative D call: TRBD1 (5 bases). The CDR3 length is 18 residues. Trimming removed 3 bases at V and 5 bases at J, with 23 bases between. The V gene's germline CDR1 is SGDLS and CDR2 YYNGEE. The CDR3 loop reads CASSARPGLSTRNEKLFF. The DNA for the CDR3 is TGTGCCAGCAGCGCGAGACCGGGACTGTCCACTCGAAATGAAAAACTGTTTTTT. Variable domain in full (rest from reference TRBV9 and TRBJ1-4): DSGVTQTPKHLITATGQRVTLRCSPRSGDLSVYWYQQSLDQGLQFLIQYYNGEERAKGNILERFSAQQFPDLHSELNLSSLELGDSALYFCASSARPGLSTRNEKLFFGSGTQLSVL.

The chain couples TRBV4-1 to TRBJ1-2, with D unresolved. This CDR3 has 14 residues. With 1 base removed from V and 6 bases from J, the gap between germline ends came to 12 bases. Germline CDR1 MGHRA, CDR2 YSYEKL. CDR3 in amino acids: CASSQVLSPDGYTF. The CDR3 DNA is TGCGCCAGCAGCCAAGTTTTATCTCCGGATGGCTACACCTTC.

V gene TRBV15 combines with J gene TRBJ2-5; D perhaps matches TRBD2 (6 bases). Trimming took off 0 bases at V and 5 bases at J, with 13 bases between the two ends. CDR3 length equals 15 residues. Germline V gene sequence: CDR1 LNHNV, CDR2 YYDKDF (reference sequence). The CDR3 spells CATSRDRGTGETQYF. The DNA of the CDR3 is TGTGCCACCAGCAGAGATCGCGGGACGGGGGAGACCCAGTACTTC.

The chain couples TRBV3-1 (or the pseudogene TRBV3-2) to TRBJ2-1; 8 bases are shared with TRBD1. Germline V gene lookup returns CDR1 LGHDT and CDR2 YNNKEL (reference sequence). This CDR3 has 15 amino acids. The V gene end was trimmed by 3 bases and the J gene end by 5 bases; junction bases not matched to a gene: 6. This CDR3 reads CASSQASTGDNEQFF. The CDR3 DNA reads TGTGCCAGCAGCCAGGCCTCGACAGGGGACAATGAGCAGTTCTTC.